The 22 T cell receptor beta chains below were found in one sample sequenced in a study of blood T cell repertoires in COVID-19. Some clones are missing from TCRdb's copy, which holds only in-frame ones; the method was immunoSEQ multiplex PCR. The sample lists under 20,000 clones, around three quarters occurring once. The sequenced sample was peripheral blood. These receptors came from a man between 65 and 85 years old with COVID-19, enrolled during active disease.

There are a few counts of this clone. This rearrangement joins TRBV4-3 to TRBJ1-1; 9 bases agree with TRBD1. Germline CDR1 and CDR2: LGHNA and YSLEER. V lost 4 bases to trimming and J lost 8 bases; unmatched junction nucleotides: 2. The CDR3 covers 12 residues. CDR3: CASSRGTGEAFF. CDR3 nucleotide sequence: TGCGCCAGCAGCCGAGGGACAGGGGAAGCTTTCTTT.

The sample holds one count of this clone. The CDR3: CASRESTEAGSPLHF. CDR3 nucleotide sequence: TGTGCCAGTAGAGAATCTACAGAAGCCGGCTCACCCCTCCACTTT. The rearrangement joins TRBV19 to TRBJ1-6; no reliable D call. The CDR3 extends over 15 amino acids. Deletions cut 6 bases from V and 10 bases from J, with 19 bases between. Germline CDR1 reads LNHDA; CDR2 reads SQIVND (reference sequence).

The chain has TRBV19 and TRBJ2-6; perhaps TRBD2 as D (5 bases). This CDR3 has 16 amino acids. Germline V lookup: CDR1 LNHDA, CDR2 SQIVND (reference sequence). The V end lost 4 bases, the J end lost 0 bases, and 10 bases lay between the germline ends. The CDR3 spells CASSNGRASGANVLTF. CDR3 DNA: TGTGCCAGTAGTAATGGGCGGGCCTCTGGGGCCAACGTCCTGACTTTC.

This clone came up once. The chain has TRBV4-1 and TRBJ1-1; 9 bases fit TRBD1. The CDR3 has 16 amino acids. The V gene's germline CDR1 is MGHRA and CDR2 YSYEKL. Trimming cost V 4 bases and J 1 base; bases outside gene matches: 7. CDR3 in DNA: TGCGCCAGCAGCCGGGACAGGGAGAGGAAGAACACTGAAGCTTTCTTT. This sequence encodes CASSRDRERKNTEAFF.

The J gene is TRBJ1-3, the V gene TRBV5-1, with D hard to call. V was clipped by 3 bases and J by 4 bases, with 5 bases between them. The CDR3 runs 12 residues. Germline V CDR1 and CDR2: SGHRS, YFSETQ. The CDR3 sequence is CASSSTGNTIYF. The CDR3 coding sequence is TGCGCCAGCAGCTCGACAGGAAACACCATATATTTT.

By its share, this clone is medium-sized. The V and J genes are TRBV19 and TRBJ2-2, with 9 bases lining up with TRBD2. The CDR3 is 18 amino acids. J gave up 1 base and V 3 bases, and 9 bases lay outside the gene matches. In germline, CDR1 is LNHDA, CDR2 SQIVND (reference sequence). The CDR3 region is CASSIPLIAGENTGELFF. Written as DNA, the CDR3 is TGTGCCAGTAGTATCCCTCTAATAGCGGGGGAGAACACCGGGGAGCTGTTTTTT.

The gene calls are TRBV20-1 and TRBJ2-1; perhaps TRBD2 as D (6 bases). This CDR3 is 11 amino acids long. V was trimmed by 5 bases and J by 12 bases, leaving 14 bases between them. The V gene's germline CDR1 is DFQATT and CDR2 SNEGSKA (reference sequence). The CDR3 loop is CSARSGVLQFF. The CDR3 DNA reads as TGCAGTGCTCGTTCGGGGGTATTGCAGTTCTTC.

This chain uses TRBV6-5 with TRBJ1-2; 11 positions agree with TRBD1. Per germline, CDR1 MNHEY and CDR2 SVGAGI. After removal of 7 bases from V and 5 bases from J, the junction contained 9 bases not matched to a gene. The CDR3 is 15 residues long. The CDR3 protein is CASIKGQGGGYGYTF. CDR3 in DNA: TGTGCCAGCATCAAGGGACAGGGGGGAGGGTATGGCTACACCTTC.

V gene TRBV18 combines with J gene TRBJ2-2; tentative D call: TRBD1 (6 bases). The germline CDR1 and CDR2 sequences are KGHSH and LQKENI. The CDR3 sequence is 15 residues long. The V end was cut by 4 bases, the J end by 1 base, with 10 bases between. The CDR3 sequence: CASSRTTGNTGELFF. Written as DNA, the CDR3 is TGTGCCAGCTCACGGACGACAGGGAACACCGGGGAGCTGTTTTTT. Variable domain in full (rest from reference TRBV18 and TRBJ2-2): NAGVMQNPRHLVRRRGQEARLRCSPMKGHSHVYWYRQLPEEGLKFMVYLQKENIIDESGMPKERFSAEFPKEGPSILRIQQVVRGDSAAYFCASSRTTGNTGELFFGEGSRLTVL.

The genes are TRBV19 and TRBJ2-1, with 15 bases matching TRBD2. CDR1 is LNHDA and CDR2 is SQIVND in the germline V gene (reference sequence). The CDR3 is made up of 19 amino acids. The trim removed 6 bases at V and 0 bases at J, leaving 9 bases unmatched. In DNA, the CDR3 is TGTGCCAGTAGGCCCACCGGACTAGCGGGAGGGATCTCCTACAATGAGCAGTTCTTC. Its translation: CASRPTGLAGGISYNEQFF.

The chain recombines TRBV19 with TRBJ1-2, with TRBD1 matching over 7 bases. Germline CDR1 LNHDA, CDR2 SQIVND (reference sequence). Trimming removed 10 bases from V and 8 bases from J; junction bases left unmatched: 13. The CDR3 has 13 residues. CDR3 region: CATGGTARSGYTF. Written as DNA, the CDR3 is TGTGCCACCGGCGGGACAGCGCGCTCGGGCTACACCTTC.

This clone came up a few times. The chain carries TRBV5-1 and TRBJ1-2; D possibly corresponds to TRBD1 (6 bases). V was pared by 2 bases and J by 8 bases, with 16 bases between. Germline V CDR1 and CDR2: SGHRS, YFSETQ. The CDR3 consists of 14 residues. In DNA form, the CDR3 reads TGCGCCAGCAGCTTCGGACAGACCCTCGTGGGCTACACCTTC. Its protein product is CASSFGQTLVGYTF.

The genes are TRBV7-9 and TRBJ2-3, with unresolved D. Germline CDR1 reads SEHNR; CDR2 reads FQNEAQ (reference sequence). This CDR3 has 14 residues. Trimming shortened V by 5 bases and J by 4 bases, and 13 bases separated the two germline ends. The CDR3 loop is CASSPSQSADTQYF. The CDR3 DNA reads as TGTGCCAGCAGCCCCAGTCAAAGCGCAGATACGCAGTATTTT.

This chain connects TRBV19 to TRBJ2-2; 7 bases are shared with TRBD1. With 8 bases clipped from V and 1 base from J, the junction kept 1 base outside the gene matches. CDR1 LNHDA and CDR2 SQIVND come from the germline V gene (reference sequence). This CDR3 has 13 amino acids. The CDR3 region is CASWDRNTGELFF. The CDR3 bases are TGTGCCAGTTGGGACAGGAACACCGGGGAGCTGTTTTTT. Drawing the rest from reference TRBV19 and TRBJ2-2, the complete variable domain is DGGITQSPKYLFRKEGQNVTLSCEQNLNHDAMYWYRQDPGQGLRLIYYSQIVNDFQKGDIAEGYSVSREKKESFPLTVTSAQKNPTAFYLCASWDRNTGELFFGEGSRLTVL.

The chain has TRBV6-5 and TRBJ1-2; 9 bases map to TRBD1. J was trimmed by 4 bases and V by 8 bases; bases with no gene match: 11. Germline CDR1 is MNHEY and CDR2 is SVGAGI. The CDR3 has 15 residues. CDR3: CASARRTGDPYGYTF. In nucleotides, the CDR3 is TGTGCCAGCGCCCGCCGGACAGGGGATCCCTATGGCTACACCTTC.

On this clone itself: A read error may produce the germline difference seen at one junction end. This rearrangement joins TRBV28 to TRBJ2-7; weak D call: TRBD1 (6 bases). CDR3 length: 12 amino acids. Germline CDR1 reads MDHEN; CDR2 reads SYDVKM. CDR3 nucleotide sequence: TGTGCCAGCAGTTTATATGGACAGTTCCTCTTTTTC. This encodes CASSLYGQFLFF. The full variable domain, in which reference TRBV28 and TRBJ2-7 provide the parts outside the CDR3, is DVKVTQSSRYLVKRTGEKVFLECVQDMDHENMFWYRQDPGLGLRLIYFSYDVKMKEKGDIPEGYSVSREKKERFSLILESASTNQTSMYLCASSLYGQFLFFGPGTRLTVT.

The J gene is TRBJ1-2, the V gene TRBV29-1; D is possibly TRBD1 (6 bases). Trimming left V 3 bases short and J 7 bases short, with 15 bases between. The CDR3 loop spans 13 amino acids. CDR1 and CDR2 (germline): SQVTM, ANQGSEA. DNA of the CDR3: TGCAGCGTTGACGTAGGGGGGGGCGGTGGCTACACCTTC. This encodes CSVDVGGGGGYTF.

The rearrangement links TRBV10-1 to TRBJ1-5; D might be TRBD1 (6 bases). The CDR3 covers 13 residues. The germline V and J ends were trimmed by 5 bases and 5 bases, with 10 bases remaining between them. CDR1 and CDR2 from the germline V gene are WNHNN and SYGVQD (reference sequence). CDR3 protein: CASSMDRYQPQHF. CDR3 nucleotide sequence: TGCGCCAGCAGTATGGACAGATATCAGCCCCAGCATTTT.

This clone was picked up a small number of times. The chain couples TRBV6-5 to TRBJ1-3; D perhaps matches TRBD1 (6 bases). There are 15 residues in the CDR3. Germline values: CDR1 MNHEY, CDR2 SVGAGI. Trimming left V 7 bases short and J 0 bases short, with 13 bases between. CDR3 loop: CASIPDRSSGNTIYF. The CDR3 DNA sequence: TGTGCCAGCATCCCTGACAGGAGCTCTGGAAACACCATATATTTT.

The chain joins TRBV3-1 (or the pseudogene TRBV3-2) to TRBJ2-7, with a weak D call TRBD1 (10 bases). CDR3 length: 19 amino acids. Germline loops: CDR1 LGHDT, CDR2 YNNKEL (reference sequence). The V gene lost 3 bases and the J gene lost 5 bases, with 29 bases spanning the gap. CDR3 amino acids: CASSQWGQGNSGSSHEQYF. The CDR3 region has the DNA TGTGCCAGCAGCCAGTGGGGACAGGGGAATAGCGGGAGTAGCCACGAGCAGTACTTC.

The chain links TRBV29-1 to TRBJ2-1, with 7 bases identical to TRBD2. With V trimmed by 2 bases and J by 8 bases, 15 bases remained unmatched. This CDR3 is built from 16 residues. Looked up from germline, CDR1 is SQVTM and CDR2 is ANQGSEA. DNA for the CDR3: TGCAGCGTTGAAAATTTAGGTGGGAGGGCCGGTTATGAGCAGTTCTTC. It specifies CSVENLGGRAGYEQFF.

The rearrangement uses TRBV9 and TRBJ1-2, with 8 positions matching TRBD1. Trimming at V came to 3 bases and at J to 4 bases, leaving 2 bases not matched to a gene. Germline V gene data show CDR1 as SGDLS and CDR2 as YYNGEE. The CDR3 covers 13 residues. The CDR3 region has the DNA TGTGCCAGCAGCGCAGGGGGCATCTATGGCTACACCTTC. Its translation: CASSAGGIYGYTF. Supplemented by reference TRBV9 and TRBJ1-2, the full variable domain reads DSGVTQTPKHLITATGQRVTLRCSPRSGDLSVYWYQQSLDQGLQFLIQYYNGEERAKGNILERFSAQQFPDLHSELNLSSLELGDSALYFCASSAGGIYGYTFGSGTRLTVV.